A selection of T cell receptor beta chains follows, all from one sample in a study of blood T cell repertoires in COVID-19. Produced via immunoSEQ multiplex PCR; TCRdb's table is partial and in-frame only. The data show just over 150,000 clones, with roughly 80% seen just once and around 7% held by the top ten. Sequenced material: peripheral blood. These receptors all stem from a woman aged 40 to 49 with COVID-19, enrolled during active disease. Each CDR3 is given with its conserved first and last residue. Each record gives: D gene, clone size, J gene, V gene, CDR3 protein, CDR3 DNA. A D gene is named only where the DNA matches it firmly. Size tells how often a clone was seen (once, few, many) or the class of an expanded clone, and some rows leave it out.

>.|.|TRBJ2-1|TRBV7-6
CASSSSSQANEQFF
TGTGCCAGCAGCTCCTCCAGTCAGGCCAATGAGCAGTTCTTC
>.|.|TRBJ2-1|TRBV27
CASRLVSRRSSYNEQFF
TGTGCCAGCAGACTCGTCTCCCGGAGGAGCTCCTACAATGAGCAGTTCTTC
>TRBD2|.|TRBJ2-1|TRBV2
CASSALTSGVYNEQFF
TGTGCCAGCAGTGCTTTGACTAGCGGGGTCTACAATGAGCAGTTCTTC
>.|.|TRBJ1-2|TRBV10-2
CASSDFQGRDYGYTF
TGCGCCAGCAGTGATTTTCAGGGGAGGGACTATGGCTACACCTTC
>.|few|TRBJ1-1|TRBV5-4
CASSSDRGEAFF
TGTGCCAGCAGCTCAGACCGGGGGGAAGCTTTCTTT
>TRBD1|.|TRBJ2-7|TRBV5-8
CASSLGTGGILYEQYF
TGTGCCAGCAGCTTGGGGACAGGGGGCATCCTCTACGAGCAGTACTTC
>.|.|TRBJ2-7|TRBV5-1
CASSLGASYEQYF
TGCGCCAGCAGCTTGGGGGCTTCCTACGAGCAGTACTTC
>TRBD1|.|TRBJ1-1|TRBV30
CAWSDRGGSTEAFF
TGTGCCTGGAGTGACAGGGGAGGCTCCACTGAAGCTTTCTTT
>TRBD2|.|TRBJ2-7|TRBV6-1
CASSEAQTSVYEQYF
TGTGCCAGCAGTGAAGCTCAGACTAGCGTATACGAGCAGTACTTC
>TRBD2|.|TRBJ2-5|TRBV5-5
CASSPRLAGGQETQYF
TGTGCCAGCAGCCCCCGACTAGCGGGGGGGCAAGAGACCCAGTACTTC